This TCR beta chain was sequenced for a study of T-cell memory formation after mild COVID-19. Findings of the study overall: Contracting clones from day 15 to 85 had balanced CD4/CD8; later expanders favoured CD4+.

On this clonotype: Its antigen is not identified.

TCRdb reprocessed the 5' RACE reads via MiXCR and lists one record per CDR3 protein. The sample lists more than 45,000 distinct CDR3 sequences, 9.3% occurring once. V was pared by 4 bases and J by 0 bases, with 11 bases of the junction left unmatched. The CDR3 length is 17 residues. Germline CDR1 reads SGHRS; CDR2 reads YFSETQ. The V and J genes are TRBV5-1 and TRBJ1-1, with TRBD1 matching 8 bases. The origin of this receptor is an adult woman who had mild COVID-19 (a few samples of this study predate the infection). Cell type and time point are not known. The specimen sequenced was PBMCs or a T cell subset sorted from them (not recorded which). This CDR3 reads CASSPGQGAGMNTEAFF. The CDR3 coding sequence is TGCGCCAGCAGCCCCGGGCAGGGGGCCGGGATGAACACTGAAGCTTTCTTT.